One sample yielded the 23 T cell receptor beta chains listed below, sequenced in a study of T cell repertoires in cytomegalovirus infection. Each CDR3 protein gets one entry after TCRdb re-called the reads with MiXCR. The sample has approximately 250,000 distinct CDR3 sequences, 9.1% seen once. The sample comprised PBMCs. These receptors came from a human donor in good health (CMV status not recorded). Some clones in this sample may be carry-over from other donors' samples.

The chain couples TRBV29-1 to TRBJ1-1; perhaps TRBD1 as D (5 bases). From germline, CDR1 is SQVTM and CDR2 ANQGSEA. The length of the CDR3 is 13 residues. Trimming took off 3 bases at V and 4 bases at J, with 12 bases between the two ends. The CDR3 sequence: CSVDGGSVTEAFF. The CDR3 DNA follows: TGCAGCGTTGATGGGGGGTCGGTCACTGAAGCTTTCTTT.

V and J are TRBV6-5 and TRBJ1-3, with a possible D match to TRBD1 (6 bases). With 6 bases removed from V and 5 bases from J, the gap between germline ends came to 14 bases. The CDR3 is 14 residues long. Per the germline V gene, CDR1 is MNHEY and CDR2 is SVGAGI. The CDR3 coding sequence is TGTGCCAGCAGCCTCAAAGGGACACGAAACACCATATATTTT. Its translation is CASSLKGTRNTIYF.

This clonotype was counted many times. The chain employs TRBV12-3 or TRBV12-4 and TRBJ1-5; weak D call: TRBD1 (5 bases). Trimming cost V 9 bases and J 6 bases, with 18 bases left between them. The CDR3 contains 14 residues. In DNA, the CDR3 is TGTGCCAGTAATTACCGGGGCCGGGCTCAGCCCCAGCATTTT. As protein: CASNYRGRAQPQHF.

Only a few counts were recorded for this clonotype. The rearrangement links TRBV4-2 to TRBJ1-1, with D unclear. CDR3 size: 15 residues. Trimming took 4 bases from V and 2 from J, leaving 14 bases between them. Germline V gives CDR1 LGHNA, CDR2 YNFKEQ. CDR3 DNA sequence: TGTGCCAGCAGCCGATTAGGTGGCAGTAACACTGAAGCTTTCTTT. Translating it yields CASSRLGGSNTEAFF.

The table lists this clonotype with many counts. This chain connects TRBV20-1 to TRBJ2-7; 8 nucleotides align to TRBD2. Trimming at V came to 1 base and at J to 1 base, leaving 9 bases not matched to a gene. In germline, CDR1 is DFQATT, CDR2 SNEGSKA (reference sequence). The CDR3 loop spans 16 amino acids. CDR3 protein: CSARASNGGRSYEQYF. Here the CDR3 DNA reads TGCAGTGCTAGAGCGTCGAATGGCGGGAGGTCCTACGAGCAGTACTTC.

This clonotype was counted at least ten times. The CDR3 DNA sequence: TGTGCCAGCAGCTCCTCGTTTAGCGGGAGAAACCCCACAGATACGCAGTATTTT. Protein sequence: CASSSSFSGRNPTDTQYF. The chain links TRBV7-2 to TRBJ2-3, with 9 bases lining up with TRBD2. The CDR3 contains 18 residues. V gave up 4 bases and J gave up 2 bases; unmatched junction bases: 13. Germline lookup yields CDR1 SGHTA and CDR2 FQGNSA.

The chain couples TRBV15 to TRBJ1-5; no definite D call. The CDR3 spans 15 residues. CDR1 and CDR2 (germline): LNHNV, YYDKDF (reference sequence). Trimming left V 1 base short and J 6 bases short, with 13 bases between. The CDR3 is CATSRGSVGGQPQHF. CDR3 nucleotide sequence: TGTGCCACCAGCAGAGGTTCTGTTGGCGGTCAGCCCCAGCATTTT.

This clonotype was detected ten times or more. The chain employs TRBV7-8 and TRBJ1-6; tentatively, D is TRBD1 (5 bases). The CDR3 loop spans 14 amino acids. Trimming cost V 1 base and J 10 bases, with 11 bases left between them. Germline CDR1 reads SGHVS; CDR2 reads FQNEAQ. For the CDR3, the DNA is TGTGCCAGCAGCTTAGGGACACCATCGTCACCCCTCCACTTT. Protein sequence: CASSLGTPSSPLHF.

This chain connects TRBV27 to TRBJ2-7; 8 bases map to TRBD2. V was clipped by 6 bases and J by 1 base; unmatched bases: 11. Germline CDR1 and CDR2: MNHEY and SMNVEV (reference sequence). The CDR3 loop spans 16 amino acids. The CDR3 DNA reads TGTGCCAGCAGCTTACTTCTAGCGGGCAGGTCCTACGAGCAGTACTTC. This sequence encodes CASSLLLAGRSYEQYF.

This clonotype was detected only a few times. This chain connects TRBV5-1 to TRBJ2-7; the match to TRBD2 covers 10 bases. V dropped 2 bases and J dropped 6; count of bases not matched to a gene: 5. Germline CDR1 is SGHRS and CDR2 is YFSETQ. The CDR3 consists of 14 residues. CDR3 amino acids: CASSLEGLASEQYF. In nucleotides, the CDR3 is TGCGCCAGCAGCTTAGAGGGACTAGCGTCCGAGCAGTACTTC.

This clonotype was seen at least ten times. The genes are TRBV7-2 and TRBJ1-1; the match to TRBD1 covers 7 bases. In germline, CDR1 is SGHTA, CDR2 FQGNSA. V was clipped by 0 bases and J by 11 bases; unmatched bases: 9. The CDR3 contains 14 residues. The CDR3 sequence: CASSLAGGGRVAFF. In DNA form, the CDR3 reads TGTGCCAGCAGCTTAGCCGGAGGGGGCCGGGTGGCTTTCTTT.

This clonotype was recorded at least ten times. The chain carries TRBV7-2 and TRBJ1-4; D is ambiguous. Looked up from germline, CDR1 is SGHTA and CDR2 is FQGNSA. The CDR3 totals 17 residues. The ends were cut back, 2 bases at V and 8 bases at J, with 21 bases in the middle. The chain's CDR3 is CASSLSLPGEAREKLFF. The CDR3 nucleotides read TGTGCCAGCAGCTTATCTCTTCCCGGGGAGGCGAGGGAAAAACTGTTTTTT.

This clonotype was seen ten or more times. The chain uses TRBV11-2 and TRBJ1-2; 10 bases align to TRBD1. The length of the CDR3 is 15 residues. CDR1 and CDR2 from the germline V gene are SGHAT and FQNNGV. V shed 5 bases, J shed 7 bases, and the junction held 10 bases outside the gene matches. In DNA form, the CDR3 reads TGTGCCAGCAGCGGAGGGGGACAGGGGTTCGTTGGCTACACCTTC. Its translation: CASSGGGQGFVGYTF.

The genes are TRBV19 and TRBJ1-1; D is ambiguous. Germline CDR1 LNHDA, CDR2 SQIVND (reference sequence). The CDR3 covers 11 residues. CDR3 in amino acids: CASERESEAFF. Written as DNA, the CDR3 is TGTGCTTCAGAGCGGGAGTCTGAAGCTTTCTTT.

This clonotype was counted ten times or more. This CDR3 is CASSFGTAREKLFF. In DNA, the CDR3 is TGCGCCAGCAGCTTTGGGACAGCGCGTGAAAAACTGTTTTTT. V gene TRBV5-1 combines with J gene TRBJ1-4; TRBD1 matches at 7 bases. Germline V CDR1 and CDR2: SGHRS, YFSETQ. The CDR3 spans 14 residues. Trimming took 2 bases from V and 7 from J; bases not matched to a gene: 5.

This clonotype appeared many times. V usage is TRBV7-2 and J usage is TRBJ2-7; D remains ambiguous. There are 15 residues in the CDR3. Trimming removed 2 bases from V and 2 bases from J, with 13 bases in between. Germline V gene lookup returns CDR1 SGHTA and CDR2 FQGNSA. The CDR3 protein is CASSLQNGPPYEQYF. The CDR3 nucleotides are TGTGCCAGCAGCTTACAGAACGGTCCTCCCTACGAGCAGTACTTC.

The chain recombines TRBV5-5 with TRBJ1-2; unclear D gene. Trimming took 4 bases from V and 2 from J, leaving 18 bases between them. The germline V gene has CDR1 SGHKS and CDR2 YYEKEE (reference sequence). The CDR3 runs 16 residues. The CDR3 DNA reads TGTGCCAGCAGCCCGGAGGGCAGAAGAGTCAACTATGGCTACACCTTC. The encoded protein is CASSPEGRRVNYGYTF.

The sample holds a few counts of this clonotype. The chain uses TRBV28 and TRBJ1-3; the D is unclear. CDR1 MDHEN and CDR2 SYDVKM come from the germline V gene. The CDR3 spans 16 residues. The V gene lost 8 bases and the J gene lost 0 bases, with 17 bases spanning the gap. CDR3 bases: TGTGCCAGCGTACGGGGTGGCGGGTCCTCTGGAAACACCATATATTTT. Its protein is CASVRGGGSSGNTIYF.

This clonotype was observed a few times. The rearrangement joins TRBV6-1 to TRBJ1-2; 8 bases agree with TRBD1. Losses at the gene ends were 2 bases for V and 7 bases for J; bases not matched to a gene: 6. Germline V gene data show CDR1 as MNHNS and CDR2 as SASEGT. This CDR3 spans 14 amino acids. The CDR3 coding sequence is TGTGCCAGCAGTGAATTGGACAGGGTTTCTGGCTACACCTTC. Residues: CASSELDRVSGYTF.

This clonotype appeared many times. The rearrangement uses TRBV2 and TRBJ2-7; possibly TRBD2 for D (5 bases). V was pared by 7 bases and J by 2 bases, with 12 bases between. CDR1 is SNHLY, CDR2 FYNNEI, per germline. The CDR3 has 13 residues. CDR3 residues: CASISERAYEQYF. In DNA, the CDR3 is TGTGCCAGCATCAGCGAGAGGGCCTACGAGCAGTACTTC.

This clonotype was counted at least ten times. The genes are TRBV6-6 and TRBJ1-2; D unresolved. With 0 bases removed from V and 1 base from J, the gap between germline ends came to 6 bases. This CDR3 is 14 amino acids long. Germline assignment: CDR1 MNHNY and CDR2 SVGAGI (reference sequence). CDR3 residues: CASSYSGINYGYTF. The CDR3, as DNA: TGTGCCAGCAGTTACTCGGGCATTAACTATGGCTACACCTTC.

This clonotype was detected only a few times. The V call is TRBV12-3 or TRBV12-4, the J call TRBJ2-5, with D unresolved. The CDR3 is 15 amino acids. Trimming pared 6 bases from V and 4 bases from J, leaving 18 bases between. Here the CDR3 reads CASSPRIPPGETQYF. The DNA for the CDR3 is TGTGCCAGCAGCCCACGAATTCCCCCGGGAGAGACCCAGTACTTC.

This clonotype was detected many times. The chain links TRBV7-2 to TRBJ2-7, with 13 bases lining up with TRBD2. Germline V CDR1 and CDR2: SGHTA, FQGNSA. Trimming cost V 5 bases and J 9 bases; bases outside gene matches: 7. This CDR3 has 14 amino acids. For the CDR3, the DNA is TGTGCCAGCAGCGAAGGACTAGCGGGAGTGGTGCAGTACTTC. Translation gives CASSEGLAGVVQYF.